A single sample is the source of the 27 T cell receptor beta chains below, sequenced in a study of cytomegalovirus exposure and HLA in healthy donors. Primers: 60 Vbeta forward and 13 Jbeta reverse. Using immunoSEQ multiplex PCR, the repertoire was profiled, and TCRdb retains in-frame clones only, with some absent. The repertoire has about 130,000 clones, roughly 82% of them found once; the top ten carry less than 3.5%. Material: PBMCs. All receptors derive from a man between 50 and 59 years old in good health and CMV-seronegative.

This sequence joins TRBV6-1 and TRBJ2-7; D remains ambiguous. This CDR3 has 12 amino acids. Per germline, CDR1 MNHNS and CDR2 SASEGT. Trimming removed 4 bases at V and 6 bases at J, with 10 bases between. Written as DNA, the CDR3 is TGTGCCAGCAGTGTGGCAGGAATCGAGCAGTACTTC. It is translated as CASSVAGIEQYF.

The rearrangement joins TRBV6-1 to TRBJ2-2; D might be TRBD1 (7 bases). CDR3 length: 17 residues. Trimming took off 4 bases at V and 3 bases at J, with 18 bases between the two ends. Germline values: CDR1 MNHNS, CDR2 SASEGT. The CDR3 DNA is TGTGCCAGCAGTGTGGGACAGCTAGCGAGGTACACCGGGGAGCTGTTTTTT. This encodes CASSVGQLARYTGELFF.

V is TRBV19 and J is TRBJ1-5; possibly TRBD1 for D (6 bases). V was clipped by 8 bases and J by 5 bases, with 13 bases between them. Germline V gene lookup returns CDR1 LNHDA and CDR2 SQIVND (reference sequence). This CDR3 is built from 13 residues. In nucleotides, the CDR3 is TGTGCCAGTGGAACAGGGTGGGATCAGCCCCAGCATTTT. Encoded protein: CASGTGWDQPQHF.

This rearrangement joins TRBV5-6 to TRBJ2-2, with 8 bases matching TRBD2. CDR1 and CDR2 (germline): SGHDT, YYEEEE. The CDR3 runs 16 residues. V lost 3 bases, J lost 5 bases, and 9 bases stayed unmatched. The CDR3: CASSSIAGTRTGELFF. Here the CDR3 DNA reads TGTGCCAGCAGCTCTATAGCGGGGACGAGGACCGGGGAGCTGTTTTTT.

This chain joins TRBV4-2 and TRBJ2-2; the match to TRBD2 covers 9 bases. Per the germline V gene, CDR1 is LGHNA and CDR2 is YNFKEQ. The CDR3 extends over 15 amino acids. V was pared by 5 bases and J by 8 bases, with 9 bases of the junction left unmatched. The CDR3 loop is CASSGGGGASGELFF. CDR3 nucleotide sequence: TGTGCCAGCAGCGGCGGCGGGGGGGCCTCTGGGGAGCTGTTTTTT.

With regard to this clone: Mismatch with germline at one junction end may stem from a read error. CDR3 in amino acids: CASGLQGANTETFF. CDR3 sequence (DNA): TGTGCTAGTGGTTTGCAGGGGGCGAACACTGAAACTTTCTTT. This chain uses TRBV12-5 with TRBJ1-1, with 8 bases lining up with TRBD1. Germline V gene sequence: CDR1 LGHNT, CDR2 FRNRAP. There are 14 residues in the CDR3.

The rearrangement links TRBV27 to TRBJ2-7; 10 bases fit TRBD2. This CDR3 region has 14 residues. After removal of 5 bases from V and 1 base from J, the junction contained 2 bases not matched to a gene. Germline CDR1 MNHEY, CDR2 SMNVEV (reference sequence). The CDR3 DNA reads as TGTGCCAGCAGTATACTAGCGGGGTCCTACGAGCAGTACTTC. This encodes CASSILAGSYEQYF.

J is TRBJ2-7 and V is TRBV28; TRBD2 agrees at 7 bases. CDR3 size: 15 residues. J was trimmed by 3 bases and V by 5 bases; bases with no gene match: 10. Germline assignment: CDR1 MDHEN and CDR2 SYDVKM. The CDR3 nucleotides read TGTGCCAGCAGTATTGGGGGGGGAAGGATCTACGAGCAGTACTTC. The encoded protein is CASSIGGGRIYEQYF.

The genes are TRBV5-6 and TRBJ1-6; D unresolved. The ends were cut back, 7 bases at V and 8 bases at J, with 16 bases in the middle. The CDR3 covers 14 residues. CDR1 and CDR2 from the germline V gene are SGHDT and YYEEEE. CDR3 coding DNA: TGTGCCAGCTCGCGGGAGCCTTTAGATTCACCCCTCCACTTT. It translates to CASSREPLDSPLHF.

V and J are TRBV5-6 and TRBJ1-1, with D unresolved. V lost 0 bases and J 3 bases, leaving 18 bases between the germline ends. This CDR3 is built from 17 residues. Germline V gene lookup returns CDR1 SGHDT and CDR2 YYEEEE. CDR3 DNA sequence: TGTGCCAGCAGCTTGGGGGCAGGCCTAAGGGAGGACACTGAAGCTTTCTTT. Translating gives CASSLGAGLREDTEAFF.

This clone has only a few counts. V gene TRBV5-1 combines with J gene TRBJ2-3; D is possibly TRBD1 (6 bases). Germline CDR1 SGHRS, CDR2 YFSETQ. This CDR3 has 15 residues. Trimming stripped 3 bases from V and 0 bases from J, with 11 bases between. CDR3 DNA: TGCGCCAGCAGCTGGGCCGACAGGAGCACAGATACGCAGTATTTT. Protein sequence: CASSWADRSTDTQYF.

J is TRBJ2-7 and V is TRBV25-1; tentatively, D is TRBD1 (6 bases). V was pared by 5 bases and J by 5 bases, with 13 bases between. Germline CDR1 MGHDK, CDR2 SYGVNS. The CDR3 covers 13 residues. The CDR3 DNA is TGTGCCAGCAGTACCCTACAGGGAAACGAGCAGTACTTC. Translating gives CASSTLQGNEQYF.

This chain connects TRBV10-2 to TRBJ1-1; the D is unclear. CDR3 length: 13 residues. Germline-derived CDR1 and CDR2 are WSHSY and SAAADI. V dropped 5 bases and J dropped 6 bases, with 13 bases sitting between them. CDR3 nucleotide sequence: TGCGCCAGCAGTCAAACCCCGGGTGCTGAAGCTTTCTTT. Encoded protein: CASSQTPGAEAFF.

The J gene is TRBJ2-3, the V gene TRBV7-9; the D gene is possibly TRBD2 (6 bases). The CDR3 length is 17 residues. V shed 5 bases and J shed 2 bases, with 20 bases lying between them. CDR1 and CDR2 from the germline V gene are SEHNR and FQNEAQ (reference sequence). CDR3 loop: CASSPHEGGGATDTQYF. DNA of the CDR3: TGTGCCAGCAGCCCCCATGAGGGAGGCGGGGCCACAGATACGCAGTATTTT.

This clone was picked up a small number of times. The rearrangement links TRBV19 to TRBJ2-1, with a tentative D call TRBD1 (6 bases). This CDR3 has 14 residues. The V gene lost 4 bases and the J gene lost 6 bases, with 13 bases spanning the gap. Per the germline V gene, CDR1 is LNHDA and CDR2 is SQIVND (reference sequence). The CDR3 is CASSTARGSNEQFF. The CDR3, as DNA: TGTGCCAGTAGTACGGCCAGGGGTAGCAATGAGCAGTTCTTC.

The chain carries TRBV4-1 and TRBJ1-2, with 12 bases fitting TRBD1. CDR1 MGHRA and CDR2 YSYEKL come from the germline V gene. Trimming cost V 3 bases and J 5 bases; bases outside gene matches: 10. The CDR3 loop spans 17 amino acids. The DNA of the CDR3 is TGCGCCAGCAGCCAGACGGGACAGGGGGCTATATTGTATGGCTACACCTTC. It yields the protein CASSQTGQGAILYGYTF.

The V call is TRBV6-1, the J call TRBJ2-7; 8 nucleotides match TRBD1. Trimming cost V 8 bases and J 7 bases; bases outside gene matches: 13. This CDR3 has 14 residues. Per germline, CDR1 MNHNS and CDR2 SASEGT. This CDR3 reads CASPSRGPGTEQYF. Written as DNA, the CDR3 is TGTGCCAGCCCTTCCAGGGGGCCGGGAACGGAGCAGTACTTC.

V usage is TRBV10-2 and J usage is TRBJ2-1; TRBD1 matches 7 bases. Germline CDR1 WSHSY, CDR2 SAAADI. The CDR3 is made up of 15 amino acids. V was pared by 7 bases and J by 6 bases, with 12 bases of the junction left unmatched. The CDR3 is CASNPPRGPRNEQFF. CDR3 DNA sequence: TGCGCCAGCAATCCCCCAAGGGGGCCCCGCAATGAGCAGTTCTTC.

This chain joins TRBV5-1 and TRBJ1-1; D is perhaps TRBD1 (6 bases). Trimming took 3 bases from V and 0 from J, leaving 12 bases between them. The CDR3 extends over 15 amino acids. Per the germline V gene, CDR1 is SGHRS and CDR2 is YFSETQ. The CDR3 DNA reads as TGCGCCAGCAGCTCAACGACAGGATTGAACACTGAAGCTTTCTTT. Its protein product is CASSSTTGLNTEAFF.

The chain employs TRBV9 and TRBJ2-3; D may be TRBD2 (7 bases). Trimming removed 6 bases from V and 2 bases from J, with 16 bases in between. This CDR3 is 15 amino acids long. Germline loops: CDR1 SGDLS, CDR2 YYNGEE. In DNA form, the CDR3 reads TGTGCCAGCACCCTTGGGGGGGCAAACACAGATACGCAGTATTTT. It encodes CASTLGGANTDTQYF.

The V and J genes are TRBV4-3 and TRBJ1-2; 7 nucleotides match TRBD1. With 5 bases clipped from V and 5 bases from J, the junction kept 5 bases outside the gene matches. Per germline, CDR1 LGHNA and CDR2 YSLEER. CDR3 length: 13 amino acids. The CDR3 reads CASSKTGPYGYTF. The CDR3 DNA reads TGCGCCAGCAGCAAGACAGGGCCTTATGGCTACACCTTC.

CDR3 residues: CASSSYRGNTEAFF. The CDR3, as DNA: TGTGCCAGCAGCTCATACAGGGGAAACACTGAAGCTTTCTTT. The chain combines TRBV7-9 with TRBJ1-1, with 7 positions matching TRBD1. In germline, CDR1 is SEHNR, CDR2 FQNEAQ (reference sequence). V was pared by 4 bases and J by 2 bases, with 4 bases of the junction left unmatched. This CDR3 contains 14 residues.

J is TRBJ1-2 and V is TRBV15; D not certain. This CDR3 has 17 amino acids. The V end was cut by 1 base, the J end by 0 bases, with 15 bases between. From germline, CDR1 is LNHNV and CDR2 YYDKDF (reference sequence). CDR3: CATSRVVGLKANYGYTF. The DNA for the CDR3 is TGTGCCACCAGCAGAGTTGTGGGCCTTAAAGCTAACTATGGCTACACCTTC. Looking up the rest from reference TRBV15 and TRBJ1-2 gives the full variable domain: DAMVIQNPRYQVTQFGKPVTLSCSQTLNHNVMYWYQQKSSQAPKLLFHYYDKDFNNEADTPDNFQSRRPNTSFCFLDIRSPGLGDTAMYLCATSRVVGLKANYGYTFGSGTRLTVV.

The rearrangement links TRBV2 to TRBJ1-6; 7 bases align to TRBD1. This CDR3 has 14 amino acids. Looked up from germline, CDR1 is SNHLY and CDR2 is FYNNEI. V dropped 4 bases and J dropped 7; count of bases not matched to a gene: 4. CDR3 DNA sequence: TGTGCCAGCAGTGTGTGGACAGGCAATTCACCCCTCCACTTT. This sequence encodes CASSVWTGNSPLHF.

The V gene is TRBV2, the J gene TRBJ1-1; D gene ambiguous. Deletions cut 7 bases from V and 8 bases from J, with 14 bases between. This CDR3 is 12 amino acids long. In germline, CDR1 is SNHLY, CDR2 FYNNEI. The CDR3 DNA follows: TGTGCCAGCAACCTTGGGCCGACCGAAGCTTTCTTT. This encodes CASNLGPTEAFF. The whole variable domain, remainder taken from reference TRBV2 and TRBJ1-1, is EPEVTQTPSHQVTQMGQEVILRCVPISNHLYFYWYRQILGQKVEFLVSFYNNEISEKSEIFDDQFSVERPDGSNFTLKIRSTKLEDSAMYFCASNLGPTEAFFGQGTRLTVV.

The chain uses TRBV4-3 and TRBJ2-4; 8 bases are shared with TRBD2. The trim removed 1 base at V and 0 bases at J, leaving 11 bases unmatched. This CDR3 contains 19 residues. Looked up from germline, CDR1 is LGHNA and CDR2 is YSLEER. This CDR3 reads CASSQVWRGELPAKNIQYF. Here the CDR3 DNA reads TGCGCCAGCAGCCAAGTGTGGCGGGGGGAATTACCAGCCAAAAACATTCAGTACTTC.

This sequence joins TRBV27 and TRBJ2-7, with D tentatively TRBD2 (5 bases). The CDR3 has 12 residues. Trimming cost V 3 bases and J 7 bases, with 10 bases left between them. Germline V gene lookup returns CDR1 MNHEY and CDR2 SMNVEV (reference sequence). The CDR3 DNA sequence: TGTGCCAGCAGTTTCCCACGAGGGGAGCAGTACTTC. It is translated as CASSFPRGEQYF.